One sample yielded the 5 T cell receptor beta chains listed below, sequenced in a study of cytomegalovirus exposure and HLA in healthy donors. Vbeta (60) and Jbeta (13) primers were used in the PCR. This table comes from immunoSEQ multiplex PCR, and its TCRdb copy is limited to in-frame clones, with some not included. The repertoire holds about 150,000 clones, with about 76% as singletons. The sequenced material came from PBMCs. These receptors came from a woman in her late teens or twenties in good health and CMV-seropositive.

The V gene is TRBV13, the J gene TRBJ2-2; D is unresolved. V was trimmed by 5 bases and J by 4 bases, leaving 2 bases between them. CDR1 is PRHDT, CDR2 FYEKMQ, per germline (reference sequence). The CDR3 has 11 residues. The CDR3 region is CASSRTGELFF. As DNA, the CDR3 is TGTGCCAGCAGCCGCACCGGGGAGCTGTTTTTT. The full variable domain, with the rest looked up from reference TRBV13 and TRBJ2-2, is AAGVIQSPRHLIKEKRETATLKCYPIPRHDTVYWYQQGPGQDPQFLISFYEKMQSDKGSIPDRFSAQQFSDYHSELNMSSLELGDSALYFCASSRTGELFFGEGSRLTVL.

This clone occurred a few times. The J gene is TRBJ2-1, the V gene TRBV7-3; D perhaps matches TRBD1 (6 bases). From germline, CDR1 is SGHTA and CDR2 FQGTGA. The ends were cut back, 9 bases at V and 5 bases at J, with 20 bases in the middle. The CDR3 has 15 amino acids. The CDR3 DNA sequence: TGTGCCAGTTCCCCAAGGGGGAAATTGAACAATGAGCAGTTCTTC. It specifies CASSPRGKLNNEQFF.

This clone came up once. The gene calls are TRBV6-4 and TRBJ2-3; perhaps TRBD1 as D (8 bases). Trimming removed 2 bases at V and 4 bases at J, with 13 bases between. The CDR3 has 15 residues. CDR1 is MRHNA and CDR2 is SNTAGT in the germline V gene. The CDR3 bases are TGTGCCAGCAGTGACGACAGGGGAGGGGCAGATACGCAGTATTTT. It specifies CASSDDRGGADTQYF.

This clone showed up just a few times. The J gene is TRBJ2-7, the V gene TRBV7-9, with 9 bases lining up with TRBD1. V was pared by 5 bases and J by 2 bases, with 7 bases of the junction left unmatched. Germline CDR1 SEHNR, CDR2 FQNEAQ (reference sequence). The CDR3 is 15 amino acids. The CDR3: CASSSDRGNPYEQYF. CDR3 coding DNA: TGTGCCAGCAGCAGCGACAGGGGGAATCCCTACGAGCAGTACTTC. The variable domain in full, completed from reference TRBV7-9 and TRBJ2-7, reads DTGVSQNPRHKITKRGQNVTFRCDPISEHNRLYWYRQTLGQGPEFLTYFQNEAQLEKSRLLSDRFSAERPKGSFSTLEIQRTEQGDSAMYLCASSSDRGNPYEQYFGPGTRLTVT.

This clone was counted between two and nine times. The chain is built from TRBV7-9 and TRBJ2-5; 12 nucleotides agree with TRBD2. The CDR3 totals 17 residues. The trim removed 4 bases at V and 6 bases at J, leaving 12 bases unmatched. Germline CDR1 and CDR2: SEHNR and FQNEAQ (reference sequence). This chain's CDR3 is CASSSPLPSGGAKTQYF. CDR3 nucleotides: TGTGCCAGCAGCTCCCCGCTCCCTAGCGGGGGGGCCAAGACCCAGTACTTC.